This is a list of T cell receptor beta chains from one sample in a study of blood T cell repertoires in COVID-19. The protocol was immunoSEQ multiplex PCR, while the TCRdb copy is restricted to in-frame clones and leaves out a portion. This repertoire shows 250,000 to 350,000 clones, 80% to 85% found once; its top ten account for around 14%. The sample was peripheral blood. All receptors come from a person aged 70 to 79 with COVID-19, enrolled during active disease. Each CDR3 is given without its conserved first and last residue. A D gene is named only where the DNA matches it firmly. Size values are once, few and many counts, or a class for expanded clones, and some rows have none.

d_call clone_size v_call cdr3_aa
TRBD2 . TRBV6-8 ASSWGGLVCNEQF
TRBD1 once TRBV10-3 AISESDRVAKNIQY
. once TRBV30 AWGTVRTDTQY
TRBD1 . TRBV14 ASSHIRTGLSYEQY
. . TRBV19 ATMNTEAF
TRBD2 . TRBV9 ASSVGVGGLDETQY
. . TRBV19 ASILTSSLNYGYT
TRBD2 . TRBV19 ASSLLAGGYNEQF
TRBD2 . TRBV29-1 SVRPFAGGSGEQF
. . TRBV28 ASSFVGTPLENEQY
TRBD2 . TRBV24-1 ATSDPGGGPRSTDTQY
. . TRBV12-3/TRBV12-4 ASSPTRDTQY
. . TRBV9 ASSAAGETGNTIY
. . TRBV6-2/TRBV6-3 ASSSDSVNQPQH
. . TRBV12-3/TRBV12-4 ASSFSQWETQY
TRBD1 . TRBV5-6 ASSFDRGDIQY
TRBD2 once TRBV19 ACDGNSGGGTGELF
. . TRBV11-2 ASSPVSGSTDTQY
. . TRBV10-3 AISESNRRNTEAF
TRBD1 . TRBV4-3 ASSQTVTRDRAYEQY
TRBD2 . TRBV28 ASSVHSGIPAETQY
TRBD1 . TRBV5-4 ASSLAGGRTEAF
. . TRBV20-1 SASAPTEPQH
TRBD1 . TRBV19 ASSMDGTGAYEQY
. . TRBV27 ASSLLWGLAQH
. . TRBV5-4 ASSAAQGSGEKLF
TRBD1 . TRBV7-2 ASSSRTGSSYNEQF
. . TRBV9 ASSARPTGSNSPLH
. . TRBV11-2 ASSYLGGADTQY
TRBD2 . TRBV16 ASSQSDSGRVDNEQF
TRBD2 once TRBV19 ASSRSAGVGETQY
. . TRBV7-9 ASSFTSGKGDSPLH
. . TRBV3-1/TRBV3-2 ASSQGPGISYNEQF
. . TRBV28 ASSLGVTGGQEKLF
. . TRBV5-1 ASSASPGIGQY
. . TRBV19 ASSIDLEEKLF
TRBD1 . TRBV6-2/TRBV6-3 ASSPQGATVGGYT